This T cell receptor (beta chain) is from a study of blood T cell repertoires in COVID-19. For the study at large: Spain, Italy and the United States supplied samples that represented acute and convalescent COVID-19. Sources were T cells, B-cell-depleted T cells, or PBMCs; the material itself was cDNA or gDNA.

Methods used by the authors: How many nucleated cells were present was estimated from reference gene primer amplification. Data came from immunoSEQ multiplex PCR; TCRdb stores just in-frame clones and leaves some out. V, J and clone size derive from that table, while D and trimming were established from the DNA sequence. The data contain under 300,000 clones, about nine tenths of them singletons. The Seattle patients, enrolled during active infection, were followed longitudinally. Sequencing input: peripheral blood. The TCR sequence derives from a man younger than 40 with COVID-19, enrolled during active disease.

The CDR3 sequence is CASSLGGQGKANEKLFF. CDR3 coding DNA: TGTGCCAGCAGCTTAGGCGGGCAGGGAAAAGCTAATGAAAAACTGTTTTTT. This chain joins TRBV13 and TRBJ1-4; possible D gene TRBD1, 5 bases. Germline V gene lookup returns CDR1 PRHDT and CDR2 FYEKMQ (reference sequence). This CDR3 contains 17 residues. V was cut by 0 bases and J by 3 bases, with 14 bases left in between.